This T cell receptor beta chain was captured by sequencing in a study of cytomegalovirus exposure and HLA in healthy donors. Overall study findings and caveats: The productive fraction for most TCR beta V segments was about 90% or about 30% in an earlier analysis.

Though nominally healthy at sampling, donors likely had unrecorded immune exposures. The PCR had 60 Vbeta and 13 Jbeta primers. Clones were read by immunoSEQ multiplex PCR, and TCRdb kept only the in-frame ones, dropping some. The sample lists around 220,000 clones, approximately 79% occurring once. For this clone: Its antigen is as yet unknown.

The V gene lost 8 bases and the J gene lost 5 bases, with 12 bases spanning the gap. Germline CDR1 is MNHEY and CDR2 is SMNVEV (reference sequence). The CDR3 totals 12 residues. The chain is built from TRBV27 and TRBJ2-5; unclear D gene. Input material: PBMCs. This clonotype originated in a man in his late teens or twenties in good health and CMV-seronegative. The CDR3 sequence: CASPPRRETQYF. CDR3 nucleotide sequence: TGTGCCAGCCCCCCCCGGCGGGAGACCCAGTACTTC.